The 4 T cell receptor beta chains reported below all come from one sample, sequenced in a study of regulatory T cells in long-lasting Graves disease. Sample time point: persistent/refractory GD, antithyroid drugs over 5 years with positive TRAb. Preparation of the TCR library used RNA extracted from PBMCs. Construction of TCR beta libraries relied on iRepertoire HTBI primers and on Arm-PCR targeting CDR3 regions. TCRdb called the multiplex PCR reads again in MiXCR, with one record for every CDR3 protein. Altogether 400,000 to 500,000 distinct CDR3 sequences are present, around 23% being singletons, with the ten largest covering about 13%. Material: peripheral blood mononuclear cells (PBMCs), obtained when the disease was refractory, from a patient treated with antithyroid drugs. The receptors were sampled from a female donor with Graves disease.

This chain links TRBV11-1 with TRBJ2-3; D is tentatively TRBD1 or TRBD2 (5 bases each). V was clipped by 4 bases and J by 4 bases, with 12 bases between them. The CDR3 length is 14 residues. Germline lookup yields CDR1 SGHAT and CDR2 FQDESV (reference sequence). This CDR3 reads CASSSTVGADTQYF. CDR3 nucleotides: TGTGCCAGCAGCTCCACCGTGGGGGCAGATACGCAGTATTTT.

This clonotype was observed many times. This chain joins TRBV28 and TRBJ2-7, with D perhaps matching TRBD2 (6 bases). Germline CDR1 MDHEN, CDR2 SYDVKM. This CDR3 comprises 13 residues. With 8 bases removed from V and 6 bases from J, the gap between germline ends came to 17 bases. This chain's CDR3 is CASGNGGWGEQYF. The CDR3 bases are TGTGCCAGCGGGAACGGGGGTTGGGGCGAGCAGTACTTC.

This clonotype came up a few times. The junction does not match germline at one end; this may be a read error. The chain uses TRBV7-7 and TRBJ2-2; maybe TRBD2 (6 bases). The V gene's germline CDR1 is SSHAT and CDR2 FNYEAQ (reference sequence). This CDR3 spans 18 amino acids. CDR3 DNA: TGTGCTAGCAGCTTACGGGATGAGGACTACGCGAACACCGGGGAGCTGTTTTTT. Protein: CASSLRDEDYANTGELFF.

CDR3 loop: CATSLTGGAYNEQFF. The CDR3 DNA reads as TGTGCCACCAGCTTGACGGGGGGCGCCTACAATGAGCAGTTCTTC. J is TRBJ2-1 and V is TRBV15; D possibly corresponds to TRBD2 (7 bases). This CDR3 is 15 amino acids long. Germline V lookup: CDR1 LNHNV, CDR2 YYDKDF (reference sequence). Trimming shortened V by 5 bases and J by 2 bases, and 13 bases separated the two germline ends.